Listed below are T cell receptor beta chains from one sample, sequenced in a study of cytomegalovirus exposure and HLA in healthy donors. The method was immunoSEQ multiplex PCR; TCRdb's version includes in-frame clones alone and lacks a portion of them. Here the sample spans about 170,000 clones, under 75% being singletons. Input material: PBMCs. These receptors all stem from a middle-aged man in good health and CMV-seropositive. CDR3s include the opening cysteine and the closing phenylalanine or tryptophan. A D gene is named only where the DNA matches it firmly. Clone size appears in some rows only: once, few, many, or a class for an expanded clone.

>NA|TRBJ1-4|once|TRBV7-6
TGTGCCAGCAGCAAAGGACACCCTAATAATGAAAAACTGTTTTTT
CASSKGHPNNEKLFF
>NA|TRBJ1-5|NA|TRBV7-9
TGTGCCAGCAGCTTCGGAGGGGTTAGCAATCAGCCCCAGCATTTT
CASSFGGVSNQPQHF
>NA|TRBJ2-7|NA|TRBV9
TGTGCCAGCAGCCGGAGCTCCTACGAGCAGTACTTC
CASSRSSYEQYF
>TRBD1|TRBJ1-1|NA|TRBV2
TGTGCCAGCACCCGGACAGGGGACACTGAAGCTTTCTTT
CASTRTGDTEAFF
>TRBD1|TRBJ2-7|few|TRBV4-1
TGCGCCAGCAGCCAGGCGACAGGGTATAGCCACGAGCAGTACTTC
CASSQATGYSHEQYF
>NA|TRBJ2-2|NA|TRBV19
TGTGCCAGTAGTATTTATCCACAGGTCGGCACCGGGGAGCTGTTTTTT
CASSIYPQVGTGELFF
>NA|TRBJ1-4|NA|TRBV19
TGTGCCAGTGGCGTGAGACAGACCCGACGAAAACTGTTTTTT
CASGVRQTRRKLFF
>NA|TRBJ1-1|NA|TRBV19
TGTGCCAGTAGTTTCGGACACCCGAACACTGAAGCTTTCTTT
CASSFGHPNTEAFF
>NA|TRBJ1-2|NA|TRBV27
TGTGCCAGCAGTTCTCAGGGGTACGGAAGCTACACCTTC
CASSSQGYGSYTF
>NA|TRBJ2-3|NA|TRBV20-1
TGCAGTGCTATCCGGGAGAAACCCCGGGATTTT
CSAIREKPRDF
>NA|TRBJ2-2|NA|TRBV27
TGTGCCAGCTCCCAGTGGTCGCTGAACACCGGGGAGCTGTTTTTT
CASSQWSLNTGELFF
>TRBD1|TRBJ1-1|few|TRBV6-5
TGTGCCAGCAGTTACAGGACAGGCGTGAACACTGAAGCTTTCTTT
CASSYRTGVNTEAFF
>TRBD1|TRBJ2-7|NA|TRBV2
TGTGCCAGCAGTTCCGGGACAGGGGGCCTCGGAGGGAGCTACGAGCAGTACTTC
CASSSGTGGLGGSYEQYF
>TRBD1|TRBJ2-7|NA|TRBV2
TGTGCCAGCAGTATTGTGGGACAGGGGGCCTACGAGCAGTACTTC
CASSIVGQGAYEQYF
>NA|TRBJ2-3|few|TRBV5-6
TGTGCCAGCAGCTGGACTAGCACAGATACGCAGTATTTT
CASSWTSTDTQYF
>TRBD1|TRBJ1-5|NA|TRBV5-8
TGTGCCAGCAGCTTGGGCGGACAGGGGTGGAATCAGCCCCAGCATTTT
CASSLGGQGWNQPQHF
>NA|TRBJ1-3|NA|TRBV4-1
TGCGCCAGCAGCCATCTAGAACAGGCGATGGGGAACACCATATATTTT
CASSHLEQAMGNTIYF
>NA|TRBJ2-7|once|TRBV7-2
TGTGCCAGCAGCTTAGTCAGGGGCTACGAGCAGTACTTC
CASSLVRGYEQYF
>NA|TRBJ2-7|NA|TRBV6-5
TGTGCCAGCAGTTTCGGGGGCGAGCAGTACTTC
CASSFGGEQYF
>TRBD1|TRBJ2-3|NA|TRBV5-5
TGTGCCAGCAGCTCCGGGACAGGGGGTCCAGATACGCAGTATTTT
CASSSGTGGPDTQYF
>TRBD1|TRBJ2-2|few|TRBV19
TGTGCCAGTAGTAGGCCGGGACAGATAAACGGGGAGCTGTTTTTT
CASSRPGQINGELFF
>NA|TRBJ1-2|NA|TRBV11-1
TGTGCCAGCAGCCCACAACAGACCTATGGCTACACCTTC
CASSPQQTYGYTF
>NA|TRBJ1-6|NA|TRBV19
TGTGCCAGTAGTCGGGTCCCCGCGGGAGCCCTCCACTTT
CASSRVPAGALHF
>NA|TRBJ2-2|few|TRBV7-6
TGTGCCAGCAGCACTGTGGCCGGGGAGCTGTTTTTT
CASSTVAGELFF
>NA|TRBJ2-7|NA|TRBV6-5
TGTGCCAGCAGTCCTTCTAGATACGAGCAGTACTTC
CASSPSRYEQYF
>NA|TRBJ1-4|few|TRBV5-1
TGCGCCAGCAGCTTGGGCGAAACACTCGGGACTAATGAAAAACTGTTTTTT
CASSLGETLGTNEKLFF
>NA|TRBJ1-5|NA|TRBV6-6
TGTGCCAGCAGCTCCCCCCCGGGGGAGAATCAGCCCCAGCATTTT
CASSSPPGENQPQHF
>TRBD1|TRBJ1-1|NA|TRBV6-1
TGTGCCAGCAGTGAAAGTACAGGGGCGTTAAACGCTGAAGCTTTCTTT
CASSESTGALNAEAFF
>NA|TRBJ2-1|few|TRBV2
TGTGCCAGCAGTGAACAGGGGGGCTACAATGAGCAGTTCTTC
CASSEQGGYNEQFF
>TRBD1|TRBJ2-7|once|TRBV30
TGTGCCTGGATTGGGGGGACAGGGGGTCGCGAGCAGTACTTC
CAWIGGTGGREQYF
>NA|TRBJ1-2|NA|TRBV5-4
TGTGCCAGCAGCTTGGTCCATAACTATGGCTACACCTTC
CASSLVHNYGYTF
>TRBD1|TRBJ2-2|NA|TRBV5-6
TGTGCCAGCAGCTTGGTAGGGACAGGGGGCGTCACCGGGGAGCTGTTTTTT
CASSLVGTGGVTGELFF
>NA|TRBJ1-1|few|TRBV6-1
TGTGCCAGCAGCTACCGGACAGTCGCGAACACTGAAGCTTTCTTT
CASSYRTVANTEAFF
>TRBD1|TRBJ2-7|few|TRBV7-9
TGTGCCAGCAGCACCGGACAGGGGGGGAGCTCCTACGAGCAGTACTTC
CASSTGQGGSSYEQYF
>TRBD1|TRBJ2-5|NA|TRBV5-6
TGTGCCAGCAGCTTGGGACAGGGGAGGATAGAGACCCAGTACTTC
CASSLGQGRIETQYF
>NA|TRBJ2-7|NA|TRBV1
TGCACCAGCAGCCAAGATGGGGGGGCCTACTACGAGCAGTACTTC
CTSSQDGGAYYEQYF
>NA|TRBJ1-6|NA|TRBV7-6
TGTGCCAGCAGCTTAGGCCCGGGTTTCTCCTATAATTCACCCCTCCACTTT
CASSLGPGFSYNSPLHF
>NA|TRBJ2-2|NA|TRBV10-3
TGTGCCATCAGTGAGCCCTTTTACACCGGGGAGCTGTTTTTT
CAISEPFYTGELFF
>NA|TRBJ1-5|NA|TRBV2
TGTGCCAGCAGTGAAGTGGGGAGCTATAGCAATCAGCCCCAGCATTTT
CASSEVGSYSNQPQHF
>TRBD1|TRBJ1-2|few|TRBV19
TGTGCCAGTAGTCCGGACAGGACTGGTGGCTACACCTTC
CASSPDRTGGYTF
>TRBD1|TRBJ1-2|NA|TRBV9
TGTGCCAGCAGCGTAGCGGGCAGGGGGAATGGCTACACCTTC
CASSVAGRGNGYTF
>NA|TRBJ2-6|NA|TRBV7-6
TGTGCCAGCAGCTCCGGCTCTGGGGCCAACGTCCTGACTTTC
CASSSGSGANVLTF
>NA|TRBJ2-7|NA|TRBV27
TGTGCCAGCAGGAGTAACAGCGGGGAGCAGTACTTC
CASRSNSGEQYF
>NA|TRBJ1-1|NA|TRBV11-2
TGTGCCAGCAGCCAAACAGGGAGCACTGAAGCTTTCTTT
CASSQTGSTEAFF
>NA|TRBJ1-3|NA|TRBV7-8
TGTGCCAGCAGCTTGGGAGCCTCCTCTGGAAACACCATATATTTT
CASSLGASSGNTIYF
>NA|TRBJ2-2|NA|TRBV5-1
TGCGCCAGCAGCTTGTCCGGGTTGAACACCGGGGAGCTGTTTTTT
CASSLSGLNTGELFF
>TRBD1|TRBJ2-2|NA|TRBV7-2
TGTGCCAGCAGCTTAGGGCAGGGGGCGAGGACCGGGGAGCTGTTTTTT
CASSLGQGARTGELFF
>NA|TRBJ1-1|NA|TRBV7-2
TGTGCCAGCAGCTTCCGGGACACCCTGGAGTCGACTGAAGCTTTCTTT
CASSFRDTLESTEAFF
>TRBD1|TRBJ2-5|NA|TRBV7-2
TGTGCCAGCAGCTTACATCAGGGGGTGGAGACCCAGTACTTC
CASSLHQGVETQYF
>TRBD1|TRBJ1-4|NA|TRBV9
TGTGCCAGCAGCGTGGGACAGGGGGCTGGGGAAAAACTGTTTTTT
CASSVGQGAGEKLFF
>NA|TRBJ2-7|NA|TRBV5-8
TGTGCCAGCAGCTTGGCACAGCCCTACGAGCAGTACTTC
CASSLAQPYEQYF